This record looks at one T cell receptor (beta chain) sequence and its context. Its antigen is not known. Profiled with immunoSEQ multiplex PCR; TCRdb holds only in-frame clones, not every one. This table holds 100,000 or so clones, approximately 89% found once. This sample was included in a study of PD-1 blockade in classical Hodgkin lymphoma. Points from the study as a whole: Complete responders entered with baseline diversity on par with newly diagnosed patients, the results showed.

The V gene's germline CDR1 is SGHNT and CDR2 YENEEA. The CDR3 has 16 residues. V dropped 4 bases and J dropped 3; count of bases not matched to a gene: 7. Documented time point: cycle 4 day 1 (C4D1), after six to seven weeks of nivolumab. Each patient's relapse followed autologous stem cell transplantation, and brentuximab vedotin exposure varied. Progressive disease, partial response or complete response was each patient's best response. This TCR was recovered from a human donor with classical Hodgkin lymphoma. The chain employs TRBV11-3 and TRBJ2-5; 11 bases are a match to TRBD1. The sequencing here drew on peripheral blood mononuclear cells (PBMCs), taken before the fourth cycle of nivolumab. The DNA for the CDR3 is TGTGCCAGCAGCTCGGGACAGGGGGAAAGTGAAGAGACCCAGTACTTC. Encoded protein: CASSSGQGESEETQYF.